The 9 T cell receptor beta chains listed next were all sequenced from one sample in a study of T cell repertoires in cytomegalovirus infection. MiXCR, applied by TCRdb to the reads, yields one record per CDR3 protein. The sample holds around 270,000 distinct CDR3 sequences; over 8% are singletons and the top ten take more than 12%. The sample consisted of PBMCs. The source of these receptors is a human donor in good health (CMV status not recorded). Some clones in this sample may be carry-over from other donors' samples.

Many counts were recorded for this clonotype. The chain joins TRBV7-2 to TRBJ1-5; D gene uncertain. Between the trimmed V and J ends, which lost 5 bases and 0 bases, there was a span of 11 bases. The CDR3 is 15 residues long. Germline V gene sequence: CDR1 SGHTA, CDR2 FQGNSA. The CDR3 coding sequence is TGTGCCAGCAGCCCCAAGGCAGATAGCAATCAGCCCCAGCATTTT. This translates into CASSPKADSNQPQHF.

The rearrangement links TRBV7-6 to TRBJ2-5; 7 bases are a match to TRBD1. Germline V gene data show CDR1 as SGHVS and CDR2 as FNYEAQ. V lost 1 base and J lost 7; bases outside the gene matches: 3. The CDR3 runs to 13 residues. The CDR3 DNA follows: TGTGCCAGCAGCTTAGGAGGACAGGCGACCCAGTACTTC. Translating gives CASSLGGQATQYF. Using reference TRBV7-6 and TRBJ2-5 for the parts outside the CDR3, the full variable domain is GAGVSQSPRYKVTKRGQDVALRCDPISGHVSLYWYRQALGQGPEFLTYFNYEAQQDKSGLPNDRFSAERPEGSISTLTIQRTEQRDSAMYRCASSLGGQATQYFGPGTRLLVL.

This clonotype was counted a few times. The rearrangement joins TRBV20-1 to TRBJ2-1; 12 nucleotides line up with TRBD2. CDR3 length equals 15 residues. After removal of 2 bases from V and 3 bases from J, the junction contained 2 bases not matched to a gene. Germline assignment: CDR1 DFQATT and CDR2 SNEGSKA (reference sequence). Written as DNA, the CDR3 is TGCAGTGCTAGACCACTAGCGGGGGGCTACAATGAGCAGTTCTTC. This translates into CSARPLAGGYNEQFF.

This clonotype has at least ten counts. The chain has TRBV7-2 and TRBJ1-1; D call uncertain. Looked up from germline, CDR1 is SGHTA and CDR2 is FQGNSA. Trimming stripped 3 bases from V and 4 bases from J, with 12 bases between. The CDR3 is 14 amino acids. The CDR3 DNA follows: TGTGCCAGCAGCTTGGCCCGGCCCGGCACTGAAGCTTTCTTT. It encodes CASSLARPGTEAFF.

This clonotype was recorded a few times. CDR3 protein: CASSGWDREQYF. CDR3 sequence (DNA): TGTGCCAGCAGTGGCTGGGACCGCGAGCAGTACTTC. The chain has TRBV6-1 and TRBJ2-7; either TRBD1 or TRBD2 may fit D (5 bases each). Germline V lookup: CDR1 MNHNS, CDR2 SASEGT. The CDR3 covers 12 residues. The V end was cut by 4 bases, the J end by 6 bases, with 10 bases between.

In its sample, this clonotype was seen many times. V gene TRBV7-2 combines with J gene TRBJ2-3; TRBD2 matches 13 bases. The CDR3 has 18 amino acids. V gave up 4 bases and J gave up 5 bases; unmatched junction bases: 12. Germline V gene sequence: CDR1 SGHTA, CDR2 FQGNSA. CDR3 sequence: CASSSGATSGGLGDTQYF. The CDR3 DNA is TGTGCCAGCAGCTCCGGGGCGACTAGCGGGGGGTTGGGAGATACGCAGTATTTT.

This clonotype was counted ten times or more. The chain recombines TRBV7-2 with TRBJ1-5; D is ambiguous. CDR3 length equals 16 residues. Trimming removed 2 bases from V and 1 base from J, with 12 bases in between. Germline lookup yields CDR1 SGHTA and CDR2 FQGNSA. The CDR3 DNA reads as TGTGCCAGCAGCTTATTGGCCGTTAAAAGCAATCAGCCCCAGCATTTT. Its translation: CASSLLAVKSNQPQHF.

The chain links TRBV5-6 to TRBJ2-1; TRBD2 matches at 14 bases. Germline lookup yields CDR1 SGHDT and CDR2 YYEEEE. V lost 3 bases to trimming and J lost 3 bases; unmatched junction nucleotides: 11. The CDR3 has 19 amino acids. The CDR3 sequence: CASSSTGTSGSNIYNEQFF. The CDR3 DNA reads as TGTGCCAGCAGCTCAACCGGGACTAGCGGGAGTAATATCTACAATGAGCAGTTCTTC.

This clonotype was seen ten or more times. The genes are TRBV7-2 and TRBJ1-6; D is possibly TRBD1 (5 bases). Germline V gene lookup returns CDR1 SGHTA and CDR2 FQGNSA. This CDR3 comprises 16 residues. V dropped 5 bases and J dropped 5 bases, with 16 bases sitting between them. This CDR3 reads CASSPQGNMNNSPLHF. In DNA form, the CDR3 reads TGTGCCAGCAGCCCCCAGGGCAATATGAATAATTCACCCCTCCACTTT.